This T cell receptor (beta chain) was identified during a study of blood T cells in healthy people across ages. Whole-study findings and limits: Per million T cells, TCR beta diversity dropped roughly linearly as age increased. From one million sequenced T cells, diversity estimates were lower bounds.

A second PCR of roughly 7 to 11 cycles used a sample-barcoded 5' primer and a J-beta primer mix. TCRdb fed the 5' RACE reads into MiXCR, producing one record per CDR3 protein. Found here are approximately 810,000 distinct CDR3 sequences, approximately 35% of them singletons; the top ten hold around 13%. This CDR3 has 15 residues. Germline CDR1 reads DFQATT; CDR2 reads SNEGSKA (reference sequence). The trim removed 1 base at V and 1 base at J, leaving 6 bases unmatched. This clonotype has just a few counts. No antigen is known for it. Researchers report isolating at least 7 million PBMCs per sample. Total RNA, at least 5 micrograms per sample, was extracted from PBMCs.

The sample comprised blood. The sequence was collected from a young man in good health. The rearrangement joins TRBV20-1 to TRBJ1-2; 7 nucleotides line up with TRBD1. The CDR3 spells CSARGRTGLNYGYTF. The CDR3 DNA reads as TGCAGTGCTAGAGGAAGGACAGGTCTTAACTATGGCTACACCTTC.